This is a list of T cell receptor beta chains from one sample in a study of OX40 agonist ivuxolimab in advanced cancers. Using immunoSEQ multiplex PCR, the repertoire was profiled, and TCRdb retains in-frame clones only, with some absent. This repertoire shows approximately 77,000 clones, more than 80% found once; its top ten account for around 1.5%. The sample in question was CD4+ or CD8+ T cells sorted from blood, obtained in a trial of the OX40 agonist ivuxolimab. The source of these receptors is an adult with an advanced solid tumor such as melanoma, head and neck, liver or kidney cancer. CDR3s include the opening cysteine and the closing phenylalanine or tryptophan. A D gene is named only where the DNA matches it firmly. Clone size is stated in some rows and not others, as once, few, many or a class when expanded.

clone size: .; D gene: .; V gene: TRBV30; J gene: TRBJ1-6; CDR3 protein: CAWSGQPNSPLHF; CDR3 DNA: TGTGCCTGGAGCGGACAGCCCAATTCACCCCTCCACTTT
clone size: .; D gene: TRBD1; V gene: TRBV28; J gene: TRBJ1-5; CDR3 protein: CASSPIRDREDQPQHF; CDR3 DNA: TGTGCCAGCAGTCCCATCCGGGACAGGGAAGATCAGCCCCAGCATTTT
clone size: .; D gene: TRBD1; V gene: TRBV7-9; J gene: TRBJ2-5; CDR3 protein: CASSQQGEETQYF; CDR3 DNA: TGTGCCAGCAGCCAACAGGGGGAAGAGACCCAGTACTTC
clone size: once; D gene: .; V gene: TRBV4-1; J gene: TRBJ2-6; CDR3 protein: CASSRGRGDTTWGANVLTF; CDR3 DNA: TGCGCCAGCAGCCGGGGGAGAGGGGACACGACGTGGGGGGCCAACGTCCTGACTTTC
clone size: few; D gene: .; V gene: TRBV6-5; J gene: TRBJ1-2; CDR3 protein: CASSSAQDYGYTF; CDR3 DNA: TGTGCCAGCAGTTCTGCACAGGATTATGGCTACACCTTC
clone size: .; D gene: TRBD1; V gene: TRBV27; J gene: TRBJ1-2; CDR3 protein: CASSDLTGRDGYTF; CDR3 DNA: TGTGCCAGCAGTGACCTGACAGGGCGAGATGGCTACACCTTC
clone size: .; D gene: .; V gene: TRBV7-8; J gene: TRBJ1-3; CDR3 protein: CASSLDQGGGNTIYF; CDR3 DNA: TGTGCCAGCAGCTTAGACCAGGGAGGTGGAAACACCATATATTTT
clone size: few; D gene: .; V gene: TRBV28; J gene: TRBJ1-1; CDR3 protein: CASSGGFEAFF; CDR3 DNA: TGTGCCAGCAGTGGCGGTTTTGAAGCTTTCTTT
clone size: .; D gene: .; V gene: TRBV6-1; J gene: TRBJ2-3; CDR3 protein: CASRGQSGSTDTQYF; CDR3 DNA: TGTGCCAGCAGGGGTCAAAGCGGTAGCACAGATACGCAGTATTTT
clone size: .; D gene: .; V gene: TRBV28; J gene: TRBJ2-3; CDR3 protein: CASSPSTDTQYF; CDR3 DNA: TGTGCCAGCAGTCCCAGCACAGATACGCAGTATTTT
clone size: .; D gene: .; V gene: TRBV10-1; J gene: TRBJ2-3; CDR3 protein: CASSETRAGQPTSTDTQYF; CDR3 DNA: TGCGCCAGCAGTGAGACTCGAGCGGGCCAACCCACTAGCACAGATACGCAGTATTTT
clone size: .; D gene: .; V gene: TRBV19; J gene: TRBJ1-5; CDR3 protein: CASSVQRNQPQHF; CDR3 DNA: TGTGCCAGTAGTGTCCAGCGCAATCAGCCCCAGCATTTT
clone size: .; D gene: .; V gene: TRBV5-5; J gene: TRBJ2-7; CDR3 protein: CASSLDPTYEQYF; CDR3 DNA: TGTGCCAGCAGCTTAGACCCGACCTACGAGCAGTACTTC
clone size: .; D gene: .; V gene: TRBV7-2; J gene: TRBJ1-2; CDR3 protein: CASSLMRDGYTF; CDR3 DNA: TGTGCCAGCAGCTTAATGAGGGATGGCTACACCTTC
clone size: .; D gene: .; V gene: TRBV28; J gene: TRBJ2-1; CDR3 protein: CASSSLARSYNEQFF; CDR3 DNA: TGTGCCAGCAGTTCGCTAGCGCGCTCCTACAATGAGCAGTTCTTC
clone size: .; D gene: TRBD2; V gene: TRBV13; J gene: TRBJ2-1; CDR3 protein: CASSPAQLAGGPNEQFF; CDR3 DNA: TGTGCCAGCAGCCCCGCCCAACTAGCGGGAGGGCCAAATGAGCAGTTCTTC
clone size: .; D gene: .; V gene: TRBV21-1; J gene: TRBJ2-2; CDR3 protein: CASSFRDRGIMNTGELFF; CDR3 DNA: TGTGCCAGCAGCTTCCGGGACAGGGGGATAATGAACACCGGGGAGCTGTTTTTT
clone size: .; D gene: TRBD1; V gene: TRBV28; J gene: TRBJ1-5; CDR3 protein: CASSTTGGGNQPQHF; CDR3 DNA: TGTGCCAGCAGCACTACAGGGGGCGGGAATCAGCCCCAGCATTTT
clone size: .; D gene: .; V gene: TRBV5-6; J gene: TRBJ2-7; CDR3 protein: CASSSLYASYEQYF; CDR3 DNA: TGTGCCAGCAGCTCCTTATACGCGTCCTACGAGCAGTACTTC
clone size: .; D gene: .; V gene: TRBV18; J gene: TRBJ2-5; CDR3 protein: CASSAGQQETQYF; CDR3 DNA: TGTGCCAGCTCGGCGGGACAGCAAGAGACCCAGTACTTC
clone size: once; D gene: TRBD1; V gene: TRBV19; J gene: TRBJ1-5; CDR3 protein: CASTSPRGGSNQPQHF; CDR3 DNA: TGTGCCAGTACCTCCCCCAGGGGGGGAAGCAATCAGCCCCAGCATTTT
clone size: .; D gene: .; V gene: TRBV7-9; J gene: TRBJ2-5; CDR3 protein: CASSLATGVWETQYF; CDR3 DNA: TGTGCCAGCAGCTTAGCAACGGGGGTATGGGAGACCCAGTACTTC
clone size: .; D gene: TRBD1; V gene: TRBV11-3; J gene: TRBJ2-2; CDR3 protein: CASSLGTGGALNTGELFF; CDR3 DNA: TGTGCCAGCAGCTTAGGGACAGGGGGCGCCTTAAACACCGGGGAGCTGTTTTTT
clone size: .; D gene: .; V gene: TRBV28; J gene: TRBJ2-4; CDR3 protein: CASTSIGGGQNIQYF; CDR3 DNA: TGTGCCAGCACCTCCATAGGGGGAGGCCAAAACATTCAGTACTTC
clone size: .; D gene: .; V gene: TRBV4-1; J gene: TRBJ1-4; CDR3 protein: CASSQGSQSYEKLFF; CDR3 DNA: TGCGCCAGCAGCCAAGGTAGTCAAAGCTATGAAAAACTGTTTTTT
clone size: .; D gene: .; V gene: TRBV28; J gene: TRBJ2-1; CDR3 protein: CASGSSYNEQFF; CDR3 DNA: TGTGCCAGCGGGAGCTCCTACAATGAGCAGTTCTTC
clone size: .; D gene: .; V gene: TRBV29-1; J gene: TRBJ2-3; CDR3 protein: CSVQGSGVSTDTQYF; CDR3 DNA: TGCAGCGTGCAAGGGTCTGGGGTCAGCACAGATACGCAGTATTTT
clone size: .; D gene: .; V gene: TRBV6-5; J gene: TRBJ1-1; CDR3 protein: CASSDQGMNTEAFF; CDR3 DNA: TGTGCCAGCAGTGACCAGGGCATGAACACTGAAGCTTTCTTT
clone size: .; D gene: .; V gene: TRBV19; J gene: TRBJ2-5; CDR3 protein: CASRWGPSETQYF; CDR3 DNA: TGTGCCAGTAGGTGGGGGCCGTCCGAGACCCAGTACTTC
clone size: once; D gene: .; V gene: TRBV21-1; J gene: TRBJ2-1; CDR3 protein: CASSKAGTGWSTQFF; CDR3 DNA: TGTGCCAGCAGCAAAGCGGGGACAGGGTGGTCGACGCAGTTCTTC
clone size: .; D gene: .; V gene: TRBV9; J gene: TRBJ1-2; CDR3 protein: CASSVEERPYGYTF; CDR3 DNA: TGTGCCAGCAGCGTAGAGGAGCGCCCGTATGGCTACACCTTC
clone size: few; D gene: .; V gene: TRBV19; J gene: TRBJ1-2; CDR3 protein: CASSIDRGRARDYGYTF; CDR3 DNA: TGTGCCAGTAGTATAGATCGCGGCAGGGCCCGAGACTATGGCTACACCTTC
clone size: .; D gene: .; V gene: TRBV29-1; J gene: TRBJ1-1; CDR3 protein: CSVIHGAGGTEAFF; CDR3 DNA: TGCAGCGTTATCCACGGGGCCGGGGGCACTGAAGCTTTCTTT
clone size: .; D gene: .; V gene: TRBV5-1; J gene: TRBJ2-7; CDR3 protein: CASSLNSVGSSYEQYF; CDR3 DNA: TGCGCCAGCAGCTTGAATTCTGTGGGAAGCTCCTACGAGCAGTACTTC
clone size: .; D gene: .; V gene: TRBV5-4; J gene: TRBJ2-7; CDR3 protein: CASRRDSSYEQYF; CDR3 DNA: TGTGCCAGCAGGCGGGACAGCTCCTACGAGCAGTACTTC
clone size: .; D gene: TRBD1; V gene: TRBV5-1; J gene: TRBJ1-4; CDR3 protein: CASSLQGTNEKLFF; CDR3 DNA: TGCGCCAGCAGCCTACAGGGGACTAATGAAAAACTGTTTTTT
clone size: .; D gene: TRBD2; V gene: TRBV28; J gene: TRBJ2-3; CDR3 protein: CASRNVAGPADTQYF; CDR3 DNA: TGTGCCAGCAGAAACGTAGCGGGACCGGCGGATACGCAGTATTTT
clone size: .; D gene: TRBD1; V gene: TRBV6-1; J gene: TRBJ2-5; CDR3 protein: CASSGGTGVGRGQETQYF; CDR3 DNA: TGTGCCAGCAGTGGGGGGACAGGGGTAGGAAGGGGCCAAGAGACCCAGTACTTC
clone size: .; D gene: .; V gene: TRBV5-1; J gene: TRBJ2-2; CDR3 protein: CASSLDTGARTGELFF; CDR3 DNA: TGCGCCAGCAGCTTGGACACCGGGGCGCGCACCGGGGAGCTGTTTTTT
clone size: .; D gene: .; V gene: TRBV2; J gene: TRBJ2-3; CDR3 protein: CASSDRGRTDTQYF; CDR3 DNA: TGTGCCAGCAGTGATCGGGGGCGGACAGATACGCAGTATTTT
clone size: few; D gene: TRBD1; V gene: TRBV10-3; J gene: TRBJ1-3; CDR3 protein: CATQDRTRNTIYF; CDR3 DNA: TGTGCCACTCAGGACAGGACCAGAAACACCATATATTTT
clone size: .; D gene: .; V gene: TRBV5-1; J gene: TRBJ2-5; CDR3 protein: CASSSGTIQETQYF; CDR3 DNA: TGCGCCAGCAGCTCCGGGACAATACAAGAGACCCAGTACTTC
clone size: .; D gene: .; V gene: TRBV18; J gene: TRBJ2-5; CDR3 protein: CASSQDRRDKETQYF; CDR3 DNA: TGTGCCAGCTCGCAGGACCGGAGGGATAAAGAGACCCAGTACTTC
clone size: once; D gene: .; V gene: TRBV30; J gene: TRBJ1-4; CDR3 protein: CAWSKTATNEKLFF; CDR3 DNA: TGTGCCTGGAGTAAAACAGCAACTAATGAAAAACTGTTTTTT
clone size: .; D gene: .; V gene: TRBV2; J gene: TRBJ2-6; CDR3 protein: CASSADGYSGANVLTF; CDR3 DNA: TGTGCCAGCAGTGCGGACGGCTACTCTGGGGCCAACGTCCTGACTTTC
clone size: .; D gene: TRBD1; V gene: TRBV7-6; J gene: TRBJ2-5; CDR3 protein: CASSSPGTGEGTQYF; CDR3 DNA: TGTGCCAGCAGCTCCCCCGGGACAGGGGAGGGGACCCAGTACTTC
clone size: .; D gene: .; V gene: TRBV7-2; J gene: TRBJ2-3; CDR3 protein: CASSRGGEADTQYF; CDR3 DNA: TGTGCCAGCAGCCGAGGGGGAGAGGCAGATACGCAGTATTTT
clone size: .; D gene: .; V gene: TRBV7-2; J gene: TRBJ2-5; CDR3 protein: CASSLALRGRGPETQYF; CDR3 DNA: TGTGCCAGCAGCTTAGCCCTACGGGGGAGGGGGCCTGAGACCCAGTACTTC
clone size: .; D gene: TRBD2; V gene: TRBV4-1; J gene: TRBJ2-2; CDR3 protein: CASSQDEGLAGAGELFF; CDR3 DNA: TGCGCCAGCAGCCAAGATGAAGGACTAGCGGGCGCCGGGGAGCTGTTTTTT
clone size: .; D gene: .; V gene: TRBV7-3; J gene: TRBJ2-2; CDR3 protein: CASSLVAGALNTGELFF; CDR3 DNA: TGTGCCAGCAGCTTAGTCGCAGGGGCCTTGAACACCGGGGAGCTGTTTTTT